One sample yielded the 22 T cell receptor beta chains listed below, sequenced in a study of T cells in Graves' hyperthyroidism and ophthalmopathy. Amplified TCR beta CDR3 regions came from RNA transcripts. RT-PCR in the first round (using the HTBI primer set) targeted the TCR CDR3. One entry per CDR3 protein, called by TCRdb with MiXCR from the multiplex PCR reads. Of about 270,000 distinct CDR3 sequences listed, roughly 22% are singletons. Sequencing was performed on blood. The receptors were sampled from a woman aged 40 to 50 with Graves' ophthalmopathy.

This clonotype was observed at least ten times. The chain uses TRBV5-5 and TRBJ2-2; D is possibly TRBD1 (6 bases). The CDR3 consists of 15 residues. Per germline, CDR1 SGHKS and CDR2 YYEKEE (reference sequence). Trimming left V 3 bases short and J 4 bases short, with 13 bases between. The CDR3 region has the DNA TGTGCCAGCAGCTACACACAGGGACGCACCGGGGAGCTGTTTTTT. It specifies CASSYTQGRTGELFF.

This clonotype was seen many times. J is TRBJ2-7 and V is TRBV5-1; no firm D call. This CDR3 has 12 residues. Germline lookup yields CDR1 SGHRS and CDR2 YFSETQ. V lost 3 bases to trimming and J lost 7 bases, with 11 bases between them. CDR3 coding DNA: TGCGCCAGCAGCTCCGGGTCCGAGGAGCAGTACTTC. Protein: CASSSGSEEQYF.

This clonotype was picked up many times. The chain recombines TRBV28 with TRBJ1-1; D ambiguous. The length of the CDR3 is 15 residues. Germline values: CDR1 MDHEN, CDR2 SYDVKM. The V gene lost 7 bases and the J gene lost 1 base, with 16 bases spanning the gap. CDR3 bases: TGTGCCAGCAACATCTATCTAGGACCGAACACTGAAGCTTTCTTT. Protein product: CASNIYLGPNTEAFF.

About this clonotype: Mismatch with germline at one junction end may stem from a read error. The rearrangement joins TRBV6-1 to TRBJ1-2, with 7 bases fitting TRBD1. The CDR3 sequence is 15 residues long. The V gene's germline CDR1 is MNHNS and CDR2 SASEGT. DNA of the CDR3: TGTGCCAGCAGGTCGAGGCAGTCAGGGGGGCATGGCTACATCTTC. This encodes CASRSRQSGGHGYIF.

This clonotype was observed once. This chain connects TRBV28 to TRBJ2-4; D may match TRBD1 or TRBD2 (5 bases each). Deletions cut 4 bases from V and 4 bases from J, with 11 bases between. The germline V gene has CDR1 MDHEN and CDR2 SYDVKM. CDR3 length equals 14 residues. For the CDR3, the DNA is TGTGCCAGCAGTTCCCGGGGCGGGAAAAACATTCAGTACTTC. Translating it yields CASSSRGGKNIQYF.

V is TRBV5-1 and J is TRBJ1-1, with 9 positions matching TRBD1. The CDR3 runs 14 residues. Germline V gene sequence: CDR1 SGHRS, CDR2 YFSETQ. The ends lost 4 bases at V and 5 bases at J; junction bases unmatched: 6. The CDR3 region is CASSTGTGQTEAFF. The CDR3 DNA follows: TGCGCCAGCAGCACCGGGACAGGGCAGACTGAAGCTTTCTTT.

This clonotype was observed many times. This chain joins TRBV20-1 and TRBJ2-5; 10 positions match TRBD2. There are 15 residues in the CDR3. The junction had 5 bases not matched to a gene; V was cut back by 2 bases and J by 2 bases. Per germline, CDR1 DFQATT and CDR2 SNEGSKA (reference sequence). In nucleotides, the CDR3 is TGCAGTGCTAGACCACTAGCGGGAAATCAAGAGACCCAGTACTTC. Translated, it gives CSARPLAGNQETQYF.

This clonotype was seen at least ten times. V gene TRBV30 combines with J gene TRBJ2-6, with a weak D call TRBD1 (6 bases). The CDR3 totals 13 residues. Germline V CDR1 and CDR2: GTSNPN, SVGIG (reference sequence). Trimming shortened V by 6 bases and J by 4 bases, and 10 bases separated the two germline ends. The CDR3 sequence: CACQGLGANVLTF. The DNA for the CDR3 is TGTGCCTGCCAGGGGTTAGGGGCCAACGTCCTGACTTTC.

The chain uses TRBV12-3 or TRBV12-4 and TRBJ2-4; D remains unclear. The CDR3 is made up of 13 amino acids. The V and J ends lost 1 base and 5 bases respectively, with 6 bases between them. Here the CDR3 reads CASSLGGENIQYF. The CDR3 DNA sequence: TGTGCCAGCAGTTTAGGGGGTGAAAACATTCAGTACTTC.

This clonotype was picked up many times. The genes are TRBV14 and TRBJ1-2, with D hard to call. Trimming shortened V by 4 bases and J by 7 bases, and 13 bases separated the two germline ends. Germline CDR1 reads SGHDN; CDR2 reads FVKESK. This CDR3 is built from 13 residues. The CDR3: CASSRPTDGGYTF. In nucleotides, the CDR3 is TGTGCCAGCAGCCGTCCAACTGATGGTGGCTACACCTTC.

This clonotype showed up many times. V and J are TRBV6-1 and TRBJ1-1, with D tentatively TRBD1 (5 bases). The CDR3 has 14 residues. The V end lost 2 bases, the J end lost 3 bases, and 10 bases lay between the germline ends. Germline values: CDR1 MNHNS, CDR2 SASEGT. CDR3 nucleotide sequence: TGTGCCAGCAGTGAAAACTGGGGGGACACTGAAGCTTTCTTT. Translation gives CASSENWGDTEAFF.

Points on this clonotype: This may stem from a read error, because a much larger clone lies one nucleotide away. CDR3 sequence: CASSLLSSVPTEAFF. CDR3 nucleotides: TGTGCCAGCAGCCTACTCTCGTCAGTGCCCACTGAAGCTTTCTTT. The chain is built from TRBV7-6 and TRBJ1-1, with no clear D. The CDR3 has 15 residues. The germline V and J ends were trimmed by 5 bases and 4 bases, with 17 bases remaining between them. Per the germline V gene, CDR1 is SGHVS and CDR2 is FNYEAQ.

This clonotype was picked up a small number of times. CDR3 region: CAWSGTNQPQHF. The CDR3 DNA follows: TGTGCCTGGAGTGGGACCAATCAGCCCCAGCATTTT. V and J are TRBV30 and TRBJ1-5; no reliable D call. The length of the CDR3 is 12 residues. CDR1 and CDR2 from the germline V gene are GTSNPN and SVGIG (reference sequence). Trimming pared 1 base from V and 3 bases from J, leaving 4 bases between.

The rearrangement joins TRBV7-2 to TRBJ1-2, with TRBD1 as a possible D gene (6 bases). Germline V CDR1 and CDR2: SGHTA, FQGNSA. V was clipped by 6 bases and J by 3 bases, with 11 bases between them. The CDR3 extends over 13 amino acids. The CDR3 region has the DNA TGTGCCAGCAGTCAGGCAGGGGACTATGGCTACACCTTC. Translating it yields CASSQAGDYGYTF.

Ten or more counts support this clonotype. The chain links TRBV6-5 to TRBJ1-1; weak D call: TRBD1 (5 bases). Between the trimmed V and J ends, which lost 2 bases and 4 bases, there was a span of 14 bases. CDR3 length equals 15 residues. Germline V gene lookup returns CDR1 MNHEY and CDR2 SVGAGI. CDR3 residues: CASSYGMGGGTEAFF. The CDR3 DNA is TGTGCCAGCAGTTACGGGATGGGGGGGGGCACTGAAGCTTTCTTT.

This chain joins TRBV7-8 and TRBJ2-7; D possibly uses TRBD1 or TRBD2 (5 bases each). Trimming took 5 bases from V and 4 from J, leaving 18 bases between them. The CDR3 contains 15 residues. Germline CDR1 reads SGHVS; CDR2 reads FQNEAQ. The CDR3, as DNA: TGTGCCAGCAGCCTCGCCCCCGGGACCATATACGAGCAGTACTTC. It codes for CASSLAPGTIYEQYF.

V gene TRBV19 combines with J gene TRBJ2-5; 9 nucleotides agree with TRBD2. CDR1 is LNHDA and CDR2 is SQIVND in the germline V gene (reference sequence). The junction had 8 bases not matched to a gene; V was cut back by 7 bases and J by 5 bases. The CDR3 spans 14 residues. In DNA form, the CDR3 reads TGTGCCAGTAAACCGGGACTAGCATGGGAGACCCAGTACTTC. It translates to CASKPGLAWETQYF.

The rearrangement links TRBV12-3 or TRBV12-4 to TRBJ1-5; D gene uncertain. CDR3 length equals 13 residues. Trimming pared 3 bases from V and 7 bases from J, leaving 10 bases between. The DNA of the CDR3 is TGTGCCAGCAGTTTCATCTCCCGGCAGCCCCAGCATTTT. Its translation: CASSFISRQPQHF.

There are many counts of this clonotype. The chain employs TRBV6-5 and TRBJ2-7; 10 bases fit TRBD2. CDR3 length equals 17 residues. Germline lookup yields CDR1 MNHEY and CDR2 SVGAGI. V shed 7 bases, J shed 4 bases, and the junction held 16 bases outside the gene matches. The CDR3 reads CASTRGASGSYYYEQYF. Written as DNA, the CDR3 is TGTGCCAGCACCAGGGGGGCTAGCGGGAGTTATTATTACGAGCAGTACTTC.

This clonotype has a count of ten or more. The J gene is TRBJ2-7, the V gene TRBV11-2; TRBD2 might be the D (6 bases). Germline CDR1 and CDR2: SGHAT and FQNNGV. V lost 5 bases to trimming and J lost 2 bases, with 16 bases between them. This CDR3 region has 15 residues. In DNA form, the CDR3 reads TGTGCCAGCAGCCCCAGGGACTTTAAGGCCTACGAGCAGTACTTC. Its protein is CASSPRDFKAYEQYF. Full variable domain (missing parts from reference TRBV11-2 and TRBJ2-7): EAGVAQSPRYKIIEKRQSVAFWCNPISGHATLYWYQQILGQGPKLLIQFQNNGVVDDSQLPKDRFSAERLKGVDSTLKIQPAKLEDSAVYLCASSPRDFKAYEQYFGPGTRLTVT.

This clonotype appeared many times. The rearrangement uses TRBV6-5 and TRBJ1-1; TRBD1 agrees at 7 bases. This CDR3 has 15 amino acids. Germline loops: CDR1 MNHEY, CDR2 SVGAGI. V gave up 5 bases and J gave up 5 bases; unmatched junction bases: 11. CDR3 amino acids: CASSRGTDLRTEAFF. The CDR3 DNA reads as TGTGCCAGCAGTAGAGGGACAGACCTCAGGACTGAAGCTTTCTTT.

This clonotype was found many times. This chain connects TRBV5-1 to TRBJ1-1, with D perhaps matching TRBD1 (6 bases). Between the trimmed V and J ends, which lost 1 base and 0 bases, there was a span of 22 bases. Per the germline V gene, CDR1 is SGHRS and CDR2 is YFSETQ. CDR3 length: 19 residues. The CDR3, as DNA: TGCGCCAGCAGCTTGAGTGGCGACAGGTTGGATCGGCTGAACACTGAAGCTTTCTTT. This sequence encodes CASSLSGDRLDRLNTEAFF.